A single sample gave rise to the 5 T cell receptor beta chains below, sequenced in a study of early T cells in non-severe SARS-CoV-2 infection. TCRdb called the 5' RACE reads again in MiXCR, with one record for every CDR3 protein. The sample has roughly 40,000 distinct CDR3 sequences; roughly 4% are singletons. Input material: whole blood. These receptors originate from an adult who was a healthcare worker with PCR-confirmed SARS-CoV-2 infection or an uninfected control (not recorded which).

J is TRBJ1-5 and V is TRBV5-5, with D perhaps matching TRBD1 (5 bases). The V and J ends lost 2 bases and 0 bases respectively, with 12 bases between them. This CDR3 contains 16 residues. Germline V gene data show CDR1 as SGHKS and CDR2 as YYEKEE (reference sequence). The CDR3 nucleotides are TGTGCCAGCAGCTTACAGGTGTCTAATAGCAATCAGCCCCAGCATTTT. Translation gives CASSLQVSNSNQPQHF. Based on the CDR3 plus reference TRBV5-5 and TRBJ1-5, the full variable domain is DAGVTQSPTHLIKTRGQQVTLRCSPISGHKSVSWYQQVLGQGPQFIFQYYEKEERGRGNFPDRFSARQFPNYSSELNVNALLLGDSALYLCASSLQVSNSNQPQHFGDGTRLSIL.

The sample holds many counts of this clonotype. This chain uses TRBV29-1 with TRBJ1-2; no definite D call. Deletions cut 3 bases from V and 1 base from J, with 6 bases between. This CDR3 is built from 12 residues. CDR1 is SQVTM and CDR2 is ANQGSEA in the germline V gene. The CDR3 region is CSVDSLNYGYTF. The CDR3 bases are TGCAGCGTTGACTCTCTTAACTATGGCTACACCTTC.

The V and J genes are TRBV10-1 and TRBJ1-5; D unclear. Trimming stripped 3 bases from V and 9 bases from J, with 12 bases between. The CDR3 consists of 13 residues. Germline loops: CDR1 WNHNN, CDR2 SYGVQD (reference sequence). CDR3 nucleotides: TGCGCCAGCAGTGACAACACCGTTCGGCCCCAGCATTTT. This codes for CASSDNTVRPQHF.

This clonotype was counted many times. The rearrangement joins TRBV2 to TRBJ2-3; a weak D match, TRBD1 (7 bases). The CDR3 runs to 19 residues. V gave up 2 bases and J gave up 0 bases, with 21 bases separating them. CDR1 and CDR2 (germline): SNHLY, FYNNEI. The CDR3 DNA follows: TGTGCCAGCAGTGAACGGCAGGGGGGCCGACCTACTAGCACAGATACGCAGTATTTT. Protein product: CASSERQGGRPTSTDTQYF.

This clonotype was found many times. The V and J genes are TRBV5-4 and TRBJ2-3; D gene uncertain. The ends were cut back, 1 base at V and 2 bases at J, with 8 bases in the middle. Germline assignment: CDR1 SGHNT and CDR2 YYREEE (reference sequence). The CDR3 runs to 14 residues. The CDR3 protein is CASSLRGFTDTQYF. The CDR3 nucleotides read TGTGCCAGCAGCTTGCGTGGGTTCACAGATACGCAGTATTTT.